These T cell receptor beta chains were read from a single sample in a study of cytomegalovirus exposure and HLA in healthy donors. The assay was immunoSEQ multiplex PCR, and TCRdb's table has in-frame clones only and misses some. The table lists 150,000 or so clones, 80% of them singletons. Specimen: PBMCs. These receptors originate from a male donor in good health and CMV-seropositive. Both conserved end residues are part of each CDR3. The D gene is left open where the match is weak. Clone size is not always given. Where it is, it says once, few, many or a class for expanded clones.

V	J	D	size	CDR3	DNA
TRBV5-5	TRBJ2-2	.	few	CASSLNREGNTGELFF	TGTGCCAGCAGCTTGAACAGGGAAGGAAACACCGGGGAGCTGTTTTTT
TRBV2	TRBJ1-6	.	.	CASRGGTQNSPLHF	TGTGCCAGCAGGGGCGGGACGCAAAATTCACCCCTCCACTTT
TRBV5-1	TRBJ2-3	.	.	CASSHLATDTQYF	TGCGCCAGCAGCCATCTTGCGACAGATACGCAGTATTTT
TRBV7-8	TRBJ1-5	.	.	CASSQGQSSNQPQHF	TGTGCCAGCAGCCAAGGACAGAGCAGCAATCAGCCCCAGCATTTT
TRBV30	TRBJ1-1	.	few	CAWSVLGGRYTEAFF	TGTGCCTGGAGTGTACTTGGGGGCAGGTACACTGAAGCTTTCTTT
TRBV27	TRBJ2-7	TRBD1	.	CASSSGTGGAYEQYF	TGTGCCAGCAGTTCCGGGACAGGGGGCGCGTACGAGCAGTACTTC
TRBV5-1	TRBJ2-2	TRBD1	.	CASSLLGQGAGGELFF	TGCGCCAGCAGCCTGCTGGGACAGGGGGCCGGCGGGGAGCTGTTTTTT
TRBV5-1	TRBJ2-7	.	.	CASSENHEQYF	TGCGCCAGCAGCGAGAATCACGAGCAGTACTTC
TRBV30	TRBJ2-7	.	few	CAWRDSSYEQYF	TGTGCCTGGAGGGACAGTTCCTACGAGCAGTACTTC
TRBV7-9	TRBJ1-3	.	.	CASSLDRGNTIYF	TGTGCCAGCAGCTTAGATCGGGGAAACACCATATATTTT
TRBV5-1	TRBJ2-7	TRBD1	.	CASSYRGDKDEQYF	TGCGCCAGCAGCTACAGGGGAGATAAAGACGAGCAGTACTTC
TRBV6-1	TRBJ1-6	.	.	CASSETWAVYNSPLHF	TGTGCCAGCAGTGAAACGTGGGCAGTCTATAATTCACCCCTCCACTTT
TRBV5-1	TRBJ2-3	.	once	CASSPDKASSTDTQYF	TGCGCCAGCAGCCCAGACAAGGCTTCTAGCACAGATACGCAGTATTTT
TRBV18	TRBJ1-5	TRBD1	.	CASSFTRTGAGQPQHF	TGTGCCAGCTCATTCACCAGGACAGGGGCAGGTCAGCCCCAGCATTTT
TRBV7-8	TRBJ2-7	TRBD2	once	CASSSDTVTSGSPYEQYF	TGTGCCAGCAGCTCCGATACCGTGACTAGCGGGAGTCCTTACGAGCAGTACTTC
TRBV9	TRBJ2-5	.	.	CASSPGDNHPAETQYF	TGTGCCAGCAGCCCAGGGGACAATCACCCAGCGGAGACCCAGTACTTC
TRBV6-1	TRBJ2-7	TRBD1	.	CASRLTDRVAYEQYF	TGTGCCAGCAGACTTACTGACAGGGTCGCCTACGAGCAGTACTTC
TRBV12-5	TRBJ2-1	.	.	CASASSVIAGQNEQFF	TGTGCTAGTGCCTCCTCCGTGATAGCGGGACAGAATGAGCAGTTCTTC
TRBV7-2	TRBJ1-2	.	.	CASSTDVRNYGYTF	TGTGCCAGCAGCACAGACGTCCGGAACTATGGCTACACCTTC
TRBV5-1	TRBJ2-7	.	once	CASKTGTLTYEQYF	TGCGCCAGTAAGACCGGGACATTAACCTACGAGCAGTACTTC
TRBV9	TRBJ2-7	TRBD1	.	CASSVAVGTGYEQYF	TGTGCCAGCAGCGTAGCGGTCGGGACAGGCTACGAGCAGTACTTC
TRBV7-6	TRBJ1-1	TRBD1	.	CASSTRQGENTEAFF	TGTGCCAGCAGCACCAGACAGGGTGAGAACACTGAAGCTTTCTTT
TRBV9	TRBJ2-1	.	.	CASSVGGGPGDEQFF	TGTGCCAGCAGCGTAGGGGGAGGGCCAGGGGATGAGCAGTTCTTC
TRBV25-1	TRBJ2-2	.	.	CASRGQDTGELFF	TGTGCCAGCCGGGGACAAGACACCGGGGAGCTGTTTTTT
TRBV7-3	TRBJ2-1	.	.	CASSPSSYNEQFF	TGTGCCAGCAGCCCTAGCTCCTACAATGAGCAGTTCTTC
TRBV9	TRBJ2-1	.	.	CASGSGNEQFF	TGTGCCAGCGGATCGGGGAATGAGCAGTTCTTC
TRBV9	TRBJ1-5	.	once	CASSVGGDSNQPQHF	TGTGCCAGCAGCGTAGGCGGAGATAGCAATCAGCCCCAGCATTTT
TRBV4-1	TRBJ2-3	TRBD1	.	CASSQATTGVSTDTQYF	TGCGCCAGCAGCCAAGCTACTACAGGGGTTAGCACAGATACGCAGTATTTT